What follows are 15 T cell receptor beta chains derived from one specimen sequenced in a study of T cell responses to AZD1222 COVID-19 vaccine. Sequenced by immunoSEQ multiplex PCR; TCRdb stores in-frame clones only, minus some. Of around 110,000 clones in the sample, 70% to 90% were seen once. The input for sequencing was peripheral blood, taken 28 days after the second AZD1222 dose. These receptors all stem from an adult who received the AZD1222 COVID-19 vaccine.

This rearrangement joins TRBV14 to TRBJ2-5; D might be TRBD1 or TRBD2, each matching 7 bases. The CDR3 is made up of 15 amino acids. The germline V gene encodes CDR1 SGHDN and CDR2 FVKESK. Trimming left V 2 bases short and J 5 bases short, with 15 bases between. CDR3 loop: CASSQIGGTVETQYF. CDR3 in DNA: TGTGCCAGCAGCCAAATCGGGGGGACAGTGGAGACCCAGTACTTC.

The chain combines TRBV7-2 with TRBJ1-1; D gene uncertain. Trimming took off 2 bases at V and 2 bases at J, with 6 bases between the two ends. The CDR3 has 13 amino acids. Germline lookup yields CDR1 SGHTA and CDR2 FQGNSA. CDR3 nucleotides: TGTGCCAGCAGCTTACAAGGAAACACTGAAGCTTTCTTT. Encoded protein: CASSLQGNTEAFF.

J is TRBJ1-3 and V is TRBV18; TRBD1 is a possible D gene (6 bases). This CDR3 is built from 16 residues. Germline loops: CDR1 KGHSH, CDR2 LQKENI. Between the trimmed V and J ends, which lost 3 bases and 2 bases, there was a span of 14 bases. CDR3 in DNA: TGTGCCAGCTCACCCTCAGGGGCCGGAACTGGAAACACCATATATTTT. Translating it yields CASSPSGAGTGNTIYF.

This clone was counted between two and nine times. The chain couples TRBV7-9 to TRBJ2-7; D might be TRBD1 or TRBD2, each matching 5 bases. From germline, CDR1 is SEHNR and CDR2 FQNEAQ (reference sequence). Between the trimmed V and J ends, which lost 5 bases and 3 bases, there was a span of 20 bases. The CDR3 loop spans 16 amino acids. CDR3 in amino acids: CASSPTSTGAYYEQYF. The CDR3 bases are TGTGCCAGCAGCCCAACATCGACCGGGGCCTACTACGAGCAGTACTTC.

This chain uses TRBV29-1 with TRBJ2-1; D might be TRBD2 (6 bases). Germline V gene data show CDR1 as SQVTM and CDR2 as ANQGSEA. The V gene lost 7 bases and the J gene lost 6 bases, with 16 bases spanning the gap. The CDR3 is made up of 13 amino acids. CDR3 nucleotide sequence: TGCAGCGCCGGAGGGCGGGATTCCAATGAGCAGTTCTTC. Translation gives CSAGGRDSNEQFF.

The table lists this clone with a few counts. V and J are TRBV7-9 and TRBJ1-4; possibly TRBD1 for D (5 bases). The CDR3 extends over 13 amino acids. V shed 2 bases and J shed 8 bases, with 9 bases lying between them. Per germline, CDR1 SEHNR and CDR2 FQNEAQ (reference sequence). The CDR3 region is CASSLSRGEKLFF. The CDR3, as DNA: TGTGCCAGCAGCTTAAGTCGGGGGGAAAAACTGTTTTTT.

The rearrangement links TRBV25-1 to TRBJ1-5; D possibly corresponds to TRBD1 (6 bases). CDR1 is MGHDK and CDR2 is SYGVNS in the germline V gene. This CDR3 region has 15 residues. V was clipped by 4 bases and J by 4 bases, with 14 bases between them. The CDR3 loop reads CASSASSGTNQPQHF. For the CDR3, the DNA is TGTGCCAGCAGTGCCTCCTCCGGGACAAATCAGCCCCAGCATTTT.

The chain carries TRBV6-5 and TRBJ1-6; no firm D call. CDR1 is MNHEY and CDR2 is SVGAGI in the germline V gene. This CDR3 spans 13 amino acids. Trimming shortened V by 10 bases and J by 4 bases, and 11 bases separated the two germline ends. The CDR3 DNA sequence: TGTGCCATCGGACGTGGGTATAATTCACCCCTCCACTTT. It specifies CAIGRGYNSPLHF.

The chain is built from TRBV4-1 and TRBJ2-7; 8 bases line up with TRBD1. The germline V gene encodes CDR1 MGHRA and CDR2 YSYEKL. The ends lost 2 bases at V and 2 bases at J; junction bases unmatched: 5. This CDR3 has 15 amino acids. CDR3 sequence reads: CASSQSGTGAYEQYF. CDR3 DNA sequence: TGCGCCAGCAGCCAATCCGGGACAGGCGCCTACGAGCAGTACTTC.

This clone showed up just a few times. J is TRBJ1-1 and V is TRBV18; TRBD1 agrees at 7 bases. The trim removed 2 bases at V and 4 bases at J, leaving 4 bases unmatched. This CDR3 spans 14 amino acids. Per germline, CDR1 KGHSH and CDR2 LQKENI. The CDR3 loop reads CASSPRSGGTEAFF. The CDR3 DNA follows: TGTGCCAGCTCACCAAGGTCAGGGGGCACTGAAGCTTTCTTT.

The chain couples TRBV18 to TRBJ2-7; D gene ambiguous. The germline V gene encodes CDR1 KGHSH and CDR2 LQKENI. This CDR3 is 13 amino acids long. Trimming took 0 bases from V and 3 from J, leaving 6 bases between them. The CDR3 nucleotides are TGTGCCAGCTCACCACCCACGCGCTACGAGCAGTACTTC. This codes for CASSPPTRYEQYF.

CDR3 in DNA: TGTGCCAGCAGCTTAGGGTCCGGTGGCACAGATACGCAGTATTTT. Translating gives CASSLGSGGTDTQYF. The chain is built from TRBV7-6 and TRBJ2-3; D call uncertain. V shed 1 base and J shed 1 base, with 9 bases lying between them. This CDR3 is built from 15 residues. Per the germline V gene, CDR1 is SGHVS and CDR2 is FNYEAQ.

CDR3 loop: CASSFPDTEAFF. The CDR3 DNA reads as TGTGCCAGCAGCTTCCCGGACACTGAAGCTTTCTTT. The chain couples TRBV7-9 to TRBJ1-1; D is unclear. CDR3 length equals 12 residues. Germline loops: CDR1 SEHNR, CDR2 FQNEAQ (reference sequence). Trimming shortened V by 3 bases and J by 3 bases, and 5 bases separated the two germline ends.

The chain uses TRBV5-1 and TRBJ2-3; D is perhaps TRBD2 (5 bases). The germline gives CDR1 SGHRS, CDR2 YFSETQ. CDR3 size: 18 residues. The ends were cut back, 0 bases at V and 0 bases at J, with 17 bases in the middle. CDR3 region: CASSLDMGAATSTDTQYF. The CDR3 coding sequence is TGCGCCAGCAGCTTGGATATGGGAGCGGCAACTAGCACAGATACGCAGTATTTT. The whole variable domain, filled in from reference TRBV5-1 and TRBJ2-3, reads KAGVTQTPRYLIKTRGQQVTLSCSPISGHRSVSWYQQTPGQGLQFLFEYFSETQRNKGNFPGRFSGRQFSNSRSEMNVSTLELGDSALYLCASSLDMGAATSTDTQYFGPGTRLTVL.

This chain connects TRBV30 to TRBJ1-6, with 8 bases fitting TRBD1. The germline V gene has CDR1 GTSNPN and CDR2 SVGIG (reference sequence). The V gene end was trimmed by 2 bases and the J gene end by 6 bases; junction bases not matched to a gene: 6. CDR3 length equals 15 residues. The CDR3 sequence is CAWSRLDRGNSPLHF. The CDR3 DNA is TGTGCCTGGAGTAGGCTTGACAGGGGTAATTCACCCCTCCACTTT.